Listed here are 15 T cell receptor beta chains from one sample, sequenced in a study of T cell responses to AZD1222 COVID-19 vaccine. The table came from immunoSEQ multiplex PCR; TCRdb's copy has only in-frame clones and leaves some out. The profile shows roughly 150,000 clones, 90% to 95% of them singletons. The source material was peripheral blood, sampled on day 0 of AZD1222 vaccination. Source of these receptors: an adult in good health.

The gene calls are TRBV30 and TRBJ2-1; 8 bases line up with TRBD2. Germline assignment: CDR1 GTSNPN and CDR2 SVGIG (reference sequence). With 7 bases clipped from V and 4 bases from J, the junction kept 9 bases outside the gene matches. The CDR3 extends over 14 amino acids. CDR3 DNA: TGTGCCTCCGCCAGCGGGGGAGTATACAATGAGCAGTTCTTC. Residues: CASASGGVYNEQFF.

The rearrangement uses TRBV2 and TRBJ2-2; the D is unclear. V lost 2 bases and J 6 bases, leaving 13 bases between the germline ends. Germline V gives CDR1 SNHLY, CDR2 FYNNEI. The CDR3 length is 15 residues. The CDR3 protein is CASSEFSRISGELFF. The CDR3 DNA is TGTGCCAGCAGTGAATTTTCCAGGATCTCCGGGGAGCTGTTTTTT.

The chain couples TRBV6-6 to TRBJ2-2; no reliable D call. CDR1 is MNHNY, CDR2 SVGAGI, per germline (reference sequence). The CDR3 runs to 11 residues. The germline V and J ends were trimmed by 6 bases and 4 bases, with 3 bases remaining between them. CDR3 in amino acids: CASRVTGELFF. The CDR3 DNA reads as TGTGCCAGCAGGGTCACCGGGGAGCTGTTTTTT.

This chain connects TRBV6-6 to TRBJ1-3; D unclear. The V and J ends lost 6 bases and 1 base respectively, with 10 bases between them. Germline-derived CDR1 and CDR2 are MNHNY and SVGAGI (reference sequence). The CDR3 totals 14 residues. The CDR3 coding sequence is TGTGCCAGCAGCCAAACAGCGTCTGGAAACACCATATATTTT. Protein sequence: CASSQTASGNTIYF.

This clone was observed a single time. The V gene is TRBV5-1, the J gene TRBJ1-3; 7 bases fit TRBD1. V shed 0 bases, J shed 2 bases, and the junction held 2 bases outside the gene matches. The germline V gene encodes CDR1 SGHRS and CDR2 YFSETQ. The CDR3 loop spans 15 amino acids. As DNA, the CDR3 is TGCGCCAGCAGCTTGGGGACAGGAGCTGGAAACACCATATATTTT. Amino acid sequence: CASSLGTGAGNTIYF.

The gene calls are TRBV3-1 (or the pseudogene TRBV3-2) and TRBJ1-2; TRBD1 matches 9 bases. V lost 4 bases to trimming and J lost 8 bases; unmatched junction nucleotides: 5. CDR3 length equals 13 residues. Germline V gene lookup returns CDR1 LGHDT and CDR2 YNNKEL (reference sequence). The CDR3 here is CASSPGTGQGYTF. The CDR3, as DNA: TGTGCCAGCAGCCCCGGGACAGGGCAAGGCTACACCTTC.

This chain links TRBV11-3 with TRBJ2-3; 15 positions agree with TRBD2. The CDR3 is 20 amino acids. Unmatched junction bases numbered 11, after V lost 4 bases and J lost 0 bases. Germline lookup yields CDR1 SGHNT and CDR2 YENEEA. CDR3 DNA: TGTGCCAGCAGCTCTTCTTGGACTAGCGGGGGGGGTAGAAGCACAGATACGCAGTATTTT. Amino acid sequence: CASSSSWTSGGGRSTDTQYF.

The chain links TRBV3-1 (or the pseudogene TRBV3-2) to TRBJ1-3; D unresolved. Germline CDR1 reads LGHDT; CDR2 reads YNNKEL (reference sequence). The germline V and J ends were trimmed by 4 bases and 0 bases, with 4 bases remaining between them. This CDR3 comprises 13 residues. CDR3 sequence reads: CASSPTSGNTIYF. The DNA of the CDR3 is TGTGCCAGCAGCCCCACCTCTGGAAACACCATATATTTT.

The chain has TRBV5-4 and TRBJ1-6; D not certain. The germline CDR1 and CDR2 sequences are SGHNT and YYREEE (reference sequence). CDR3 size: 13 residues. Trimming removed 4 bases at V and 4 bases at J, with 6 bases between. The CDR3 is CASSLQYNSPLHF. In DNA, the CDR3 is TGTGCCAGCAGCCTACAATATAATTCACCCCTCCACTTT.

The chain combines TRBV2 with TRBJ1-2; D unclear. The CDR3 contains 11 residues. Germline V lookup: CDR1 SNHLY, CDR2 FYNNEI. The ends were cut back, 7 bases at V and 7 bases at J, with 10 bases in the middle. DNA for the CDR3: TGTGCCAGCACGAGGGAGGTTGGCTACACCTTC. Residues: CASTREVGYTF.

The J gene is TRBJ2-1, the V gene TRBV20-1, with D possibly matching TRBD1 (5 bases). Germline V gene data show CDR1 as DFQATT and CDR2 as SNEGSKA (reference sequence). The CDR3 is 17 residues long. V gave up 3 bases and J gave up 0 bases, with 18 bases separating them. CDR3 protein: CSASPLGAGVSYNEQFF. The CDR3 DNA reads as TGCAGTGCTAGTCCCCTAGGGGCAGGCGTCTCCTACAATGAGCAGTTCTTC.

The chain carries TRBV5-1 and TRBJ2-3; 11 positions match TRBD1. Germline CDR1 SGHRS, CDR2 YFSETQ. Trimming at V came to 3 bases and at J to 5 bases, leaving 5 bases not matched to a gene. The CDR3 is 15 amino acids. The CDR3 nucleotides read TGCGCCAGCAGCTCGGGGACAGGGGGTATAGATACGCAGTATTTT. It encodes CASSSGTGGIDTQYF.

The rearrangement uses TRBV30 and TRBJ1-5; the D gene is possibly TRBD1 (6 bases). The ends were cut back, 1 base at V and 2 bases at J, with 18 bases in the middle. This CDR3 contains 17 residues. Germline V gene sequence: CDR1 GTSNPN, CDR2 SVGIG (reference sequence). Here the CDR3 reads CAWSDRVVWQGNQPQHF. CDR3 coding DNA: TGTGCCTGGAGTGACAGGGTTGTATGGCAGGGCAATCAGCCCCAGCATTTT.

This chain joins TRBV5-6 and TRBJ2-3; weak D call: TRBD2 (5 bases). This CDR3 is built from 16 residues. The V end lost 1 base, the J end lost 6 bases, and 18 bases lay between the germline ends. The germline V gene has CDR1 SGHDT and CDR2 YYEEEE. The CDR3 protein is CASSLKLLASRDTQYF. CDR3 nucleotide sequence: TGTGCCAGCAGCTTGAAATTGCTAGCCAGCCGGGATACGCAGTATTTT.

The chain is built from TRBV14 and TRBJ2-1; unclear D gene. CDR1 is SGHDN and CDR2 is FVKESK in the germline V gene. V was shortened by 0 bases and J by 7 bases, with 4 bases between the two germline ends. The CDR3 contains 12 residues. The CDR3 loop is CASSQDWNEQFF. The DNA of the CDR3 is TGTGCCAGCAGCCAAGACTGGAATGAGCAGTTCTTC.